Listed below are T cell receptor beta chains from one sample, sequenced in a study of T-cell reconstitution after alpha-beta-depleted transplantation in children. TCRdb reprocessed the PCR reads via MiXCR and lists one record per CDR3 protein. This sample has 440,000 or so distinct CDR3 sequences, with roughly two fifths found just once. The starting material was PBMCs, obtained before TCRalphabeta/CD19-depleted stem cell transplant. These receptors were collected from a girl aged 2 to 9 with aplastic anemia, due to receive a stem cell transplant. CDR3s leave out the opening cysteine and the closing phenylalanine or tryptophan.

V gene | CDR3 protein
TRBV7-6 | ASSLPLQGAGELF
TRBV4-3 | ASSQDMGARREKLF
TRBV5-1 | ASSPMDNSEDEQF
TRBV20-1 | SARVRTSHTDTQY
TRBV12-3/TRBV12-4 | ASSRGAGYT
TRBV30 | AWRAGDWLETQY
TRBV24-1 | ATSDWTGNTGELF
TRBV7-2 | ASSMTGLGTDTQY
TRBV7-2 | ASSPTGSPTGELF
TRBV3-1 | ASSSFPGETYTRELF
TRBV18 | ASSPKGAGIDEQY
TRBV4-1 | ASSQDLRERLPYNEQF
TRBV18 | ASSPVVGSEF
TRBV7-6 | ASSSRQGHEQY
TRBV9 | ASSPLVRGYGTEAF
TRBV5-1 | ASSPTRAGAYEQY
TRBV25-1 | ASSDPGQGWDTQY
TRBV20-1 | SASYRGYNSPLH
TRBV4-1 | ASARYRDTGELF
TRBV9 | ASSAGGDSFSYEQY
TRBV20-1 | SARDARDGYGYT
TRBV29-1 | SVETGTPTGELF
TRBV9 | ASSSSPGQQQETQY
TRBV19 | ASSSQREWGNEQF
TRBV29-1 | SVEGQNYEQY
TRBV5-1 | ASSLRGAEKLF
TRBV15 | ATSRDTLGYEQY
TRBV5-1 | ASSDGTGGDAF
TRBV2 | ASRPGVGVEQY
TRBV4-1 | ASSQGANYEQY
TRBV27 | ASSLQNPTYNEQF
TRBV20-1 | SAELYEQF
TRBV20-1 | SASDRTSYGYT
TRBV5-1 | ASSLNAGQETQY
TRBV9 | ASSVGKGPGQYNYGYT
TRBV20-1 | SARDPGALRGYEQY
TRBV29-1 | SVEGTSGSYNEQF
TRBV7-2 | ASSLRNLGARYGYT
TRBV3-1 | ASSQDPGQTDTQY
TRBV9 | ASSVADSPNTEAF
TRBV5-1 | ASSLSGGQDGAF
TRBV20-1 | SARFVGDRSSYEQY
TRBV27 | ASSFGQQAF
TRBV5-1 | ASSLGGQYPSYEQY
TRBV5-1 | ASGPSGGAGQF
TRBV20-1 | SARDRGGSYGYT
TRBV9 | ASNAGDYGYT
TRBV7-2 | ASSLRGTSGVGDTQY
TRBV15 | ATSRDTWEAF
TRBV7-2 | ASSPDRGQVQPQH
TRBV6-5 | ASSSPQGANTGELF
TRBV7-9 | ASSLKEDGVGEKLF
TRBV20-1 | SASKDTGELF
TRBV28 | ASSFPGTGDGYT
TRBV20-1 | SARALATEETQY
TRBV28 | ASSPVGAHEQY
TRBV4-1 | ASSQDWLAGGPGWDTQY
TRBV7-3 | ASSVGLAGGRNTGELF
TRBV4-2 | ASSQGGGPYNEQF
TRBV9 | ASSAAYWTSGSGAQY